This T cell receptor (beta chain) was captured by sequencing in a study of blood T cell repertoires in COVID-19. The overall study: COVID-19 samples from acute and convalescent phases originated in the United States, Italy and Spain. Sources were T cells, B-cell-depleted T cells, or PBMCs; the material itself was cDNA or gDNA.

In its sample, this clone was seen once. Some clones are missing from TCRdb's copy, which holds only in-frame ones; the method was immunoSEQ multiplex PCR. The sample has some 140,000 clones; approximately 83% are singletons. This sequence originates from a woman aged 45-60 years who had recovered from COVID-19. Source material: peripheral blood.

The CDR3 DNA sequence: TGTGCCAGCTCACCTGCGGGGGTTTGGGCCAAAAACATTCAGTACTTC. Translation gives CASSPAGVWAKNIQYF. This rearrangement joins TRBV18 to TRBJ2-4, with TRBD2 matching over 7 bases. Germline V gives CDR1 KGHSH, CDR2 LQKENI. This CDR3 is 16 amino acids long. Unmatched junction bases numbered 6, after V lost 3 bases and J lost 1 base.